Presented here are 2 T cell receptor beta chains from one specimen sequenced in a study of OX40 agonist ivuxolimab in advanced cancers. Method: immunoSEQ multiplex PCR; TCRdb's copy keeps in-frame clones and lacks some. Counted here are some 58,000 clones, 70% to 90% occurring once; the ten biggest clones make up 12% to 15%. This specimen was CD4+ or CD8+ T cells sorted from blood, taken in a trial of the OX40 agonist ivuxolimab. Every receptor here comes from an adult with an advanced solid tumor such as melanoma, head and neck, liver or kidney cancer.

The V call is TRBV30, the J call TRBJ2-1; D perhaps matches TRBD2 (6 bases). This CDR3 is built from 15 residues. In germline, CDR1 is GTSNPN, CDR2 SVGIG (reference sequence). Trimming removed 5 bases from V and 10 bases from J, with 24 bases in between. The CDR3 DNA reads TGTGCCTGGGGGGCCCGGAGAACTAGCTTAGGGGAGCAGTTCTTC. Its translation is CAWGARRTSLGEQFF.

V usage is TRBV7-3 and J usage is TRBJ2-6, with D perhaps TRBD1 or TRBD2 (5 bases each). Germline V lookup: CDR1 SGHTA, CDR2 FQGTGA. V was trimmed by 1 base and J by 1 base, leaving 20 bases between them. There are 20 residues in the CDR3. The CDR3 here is CASSLKGQGPFGSGANVLTF. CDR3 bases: TGTGCCAGCAGCTTAAAGGGGCAGGGACCATTCGGTTCTGGGGCCAACGTCCTGACTTTC. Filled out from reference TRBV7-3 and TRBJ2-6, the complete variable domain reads GAGVSQTPSNKVTEKGKYVELRCDPISGHTALYWYRQSLGQGPEFLIYFQGTGAADDSGLPNDRFFAVRPEGSVSTLKIQRTERGDSAVYLCASSLKGQGPFGSGANVLTFGAGSRLTVL.